This TCR beta chain appears in the sequencing data of a study of blood T cell repertoires in COVID-19. About the study: Collection of acute and convalescent COVID-19 samples took place in the United States, Italy and Spain. Sources were T cells, B-cell-depleted T cells, or PBMCs; the material itself was cDNA or gDNA.

In the original analysis: Reference gene primer amplification yielded estimated nucleated cell counts. Data came from immunoSEQ multiplex PCR; TCRdb stores just in-frame clones and leaves some out. Clone size and V and J calls were adopted from that table, with D and trimming inferred from the DNA. In the table there are tens of thousands of clones, about nine tenths of which are singletons. Trimming removed 0 bases at V and 7 bases at J, with 10 bases between. This CDR3 has 15 amino acids. Germline V gene sequence: CDR1 MNHEY, CDR2 SVGAGI. Source material: peripheral blood. The V gene is TRBV6-5, the J gene TRBJ1-6; D not resolved. The sequence was collected from a male donor with acute or convalescent COVID-19. CDR3 sequence: CASSYSQSLNSPLHF. CDR3 bases: TGTGCCAGCAGTTACTCGCAGTCCTTAAATTCACCCCTCCACTTT.